This TCR beta chain was retrieved from a study of T cells after yellow fever vaccination. Study observations and caveats: Booster sampling recovered most clones from primary vaccination (under 97% CD4, over 75% CD8).

Using its own MiXCR run on the 5' RACE reads, TCRdb lists one record per CDR3 protein. The table lists around 56,000 distinct CDR3 sequences, 4.5% to 6% of them singletons. This material consisted of PBMCs, either bulk or a sorted T-cell subset (CD4+, CD8+, memory, or dextramer-sorted; not recorded which), taken on the day of the yellow fever booster vaccination. The receptor's source is a man aged 18 to 30 who received the YFV17D yellow fever vaccine.

DNA of the CDR3: TGTGCCAGCTCAGAAAAGGCGTGGATGTGGGGCGACTATGGCTACACCTTC. It specifies CASSEKAWMWGDYGYTF. The chain links TRBV18 to TRBJ1-2, with a tentative D call TRBD1 (5 bases). Germline V gives CDR1 KGHSH, CDR2 LQKENI. Trimming took 5 bases from V and 3 from J, leaving 22 bases between them. This CDR3 comprises 17 residues.